One and the same sample provided the 9 T cell receptor beta chains below, sequenced in a study of cytomegalovirus exposure and HLA in healthy donors. This PCR relied on a set of 60 Vbeta primers and 13 Jbeta primers. Assay: immunoSEQ multiplex PCR; the TCRdb copy retains only in-frame clones and omits some. Of around 99,000 clones in the sample, around 73% were seen once. Sequenced: PBMCs. The receptors were sampled from a man under 40 in good health and CMV-seronegative.

The CDR3: CASSFQGSETQYF. The CDR3 coding sequence is TGTGCCAGCAGCTTCCAGGGGTCAGAGACCCAGTACTTC. The chain carries TRBV7-9 and TRBJ2-5; D perhaps matches TRBD1 (6 bases). Germline CDR1 reads SEHNR; CDR2 reads FQNEAQ (reference sequence). This CDR3 is 13 amino acids long. Deletions cut 3 bases from V and 4 bases from J, with 9 bases between. Full variable domain (remainder filled in from reference TRBV7-9 and TRBJ2-5): DTGVSQNPRHKITKRGQNVTFRCDPISEHNRLYWYRQTLGQGPEFLTYFQNEAQLEKSRLLSDRFSAERPKGSFSTLEIQRTEQGDSAMYLCASSFQGSETQYFGPGTRLLVL.

The chain is built from TRBV6-1 and TRBJ1-1, with TRBD1 identical over 9 bases. CDR1 and CDR2 from the germline V gene are MNHNS and SASEGT. After removal of 4 bases from V and 4 bases from J, the junction contained 1 base not matched to a gene. The CDR3 covers 13 residues. The CDR3 DNA is TGTGCCAGCAGTGGGGACAGGGCCACTGAAGCTTTCTTT. This gives the protein CASSGDRATEAFF.

This clone has only a few counts. Mismatch with germline at one junction end may stem from a read error. This sequence joins TRBV5-6 and TRBJ1-1; unclear D gene. This CDR3 is built from 9 residues. Germline CDR1 reads SGHDT; CDR2 reads YYEEEE. CDR3 amino acids: CASRRHLTF. The DNA for the CDR3 is TGTGCCAGCAGACGACACCTTACCTTT.

The CDR3 protein is CASSVPGSGNTIYF. CDR3 nucleotides: TGTGCCAGCAGTGTACCAGGCTCTGGAAACACCATATATTTT. V is TRBV28 and J is TRBJ1-3; D is uncertain. CDR1 MDHEN and CDR2 SYDVKM come from the germline V gene. This CDR3 is 14 amino acids long. Trimming removed 5 bases from V and 0 bases from J, with 8 bases in between.

CDR3 coding DNA: TGTGCCAGCTCACCACAAGAAACAGGGATGACCGGGGAGCTGTTTTTT. Translated, it gives CASSPQETGMTGELFF. The J gene is TRBJ2-2, the V gene TRBV18; possibly TRBD1 for D (6 bases). Trimming pared 1 base from V and 5 bases from J, leaving 14 bases between. Per the germline V gene, CDR1 is KGHSH and CDR2 is LQKENI. This CDR3 contains 16 residues.

The rearrangement uses TRBV19 and TRBJ2-2; TRBD1 might be the D (6 bases). Trimming shortened V by 7 bases and J by 0 bases, and 12 bases separated the two germline ends. From germline, CDR1 is LNHDA and CDR2 SQIVND (reference sequence). The CDR3 spans 15 residues. CDR3 loop: CASNPTGSNTGELFF. CDR3 DNA sequence: TGTGCCAGTAACCCTACAGGGTCGAACACCGGGGAGCTGTTTTTT.

The gene calls are TRBV6-4 and TRBJ1-1, with D tentatively TRBD1 (5 bases). Trimming cost V 2 bases and J 4 bases, with 14 bases left between them. The CDR3 is made up of 15 amino acids. Germline CDR1 MRHNA, CDR2 SNTAGT. The CDR3 sequence: CASSDTAGKGTEAFF. CDR3 bases: TGTGCCAGCAGTGACACGGCAGGGAAGGGCACTGAAGCTTTCTTT.

J is TRBJ2-7 and V is TRBV19; D might be TRBD1 (6 bases). The CDR3 spans 14 residues. Germline lookup yields CDR1 LNHDA and CDR2 SQIVND (reference sequence). V was trimmed by 5 bases and J by 2 bases, leaving 13 bases between them. For the CDR3, the DNA is TGTGCCAGTAGTTCCCAGGACAGAACCTACGAGCAGTACTTC. It translates to CASSSQDRTYEQYF.

This clone appeared a few times. The V and J genes are TRBV29-1 and TRBJ2-3, with D maybe TRBD2 (6 bases). With 6 bases removed from V and 6 bases from J, the gap between germline ends came to 16 bases. This CDR3 is 13 amino acids long. From germline, CDR1 is SQVTM and CDR2 ANQGSEA. The CDR3 region is CSVDSGLRDTQYF. The CDR3 DNA sequence: TGCAGCGTGGATAGCGGACTCAGGGATACGCAGTATTTT.